The T cell receptor beta chain under discussion was sequenced for a study of post-analysis software for immune sequencing data. Study in general: Secondary progressive, relapsing-remitting and progressive-relapsing multiple sclerosis were among the included disease courses. The study's findings and limits: Among multiple sclerosis patients, normalized Chao1 diversity was significantly below that of controls. Co-batched samples clustered tightly together by F measure. TRBV5-6, TRBV5-1 and TRBV20-1 were among several TRBV segments more frequent in patients than controls.

Every TCR beta cDNA library bore unique molecular identifiers. T cells numbering about 0.85 to 10 million yielded some 520,000 cDNA molecules. TCRdb recomputed calls from the PCR reads with MiXCR, one row per CDR3 protein. The table records 700,000 to 800,000 distinct CDR3 sequences, about 32% of them present only once. Comment on this clonotype: What it binds is not known.

After removal of 3 bases from V and 7 bases from J, the junction contained 3 bases not matched to a gene. Germline V gives CDR1 DFQATT, CDR2 SNEGSKA (reference sequence). The CDR3 is made up of 13 amino acids. The clonotype originates from a girl aged 10 to 17 with multiple sclerosis. The material sequenced was blood. The chain has TRBV20-1 and TRBJ2-1, with TRBD1 identical over 10 bases. For the CDR3, the DNA is TGCAGTGCTAGGGGACAGGGGCGGAATGAGCAGTTCTTC. Protein: CSARGQGRNEQFF.